Listed below are T cell receptor beta chains from one sample, sequenced in a study of T cell responses to AZD1222 COVID-19 vaccine. The data were produced by immunoSEQ multiplex PCR, yet TCRdb's version contains in-frame clones alone and is incomplete. This sample has 150,000 to 200,000 clones, with roughly 93% found just once. The sequencing used peripheral blood, collected on day 0 of AZD1222 vaccination. These receptors were obtained from an adult in good health. Each CDR3 is given with its conserved first and last residue. D genes are given only for firm matches. Clone size is stated in some rows and not others, as once, few, many or a class when expanded.

D	V	J	size	CDR3	DNA
NA	TRBV11-2	TRBJ1-1	few	CASSFDSHPEAFF	TGTGCCAGCAGCTTCGACAGCCACCCTGAAGCTTTCTTT
NA	TRBV28	TRBJ1-2	NA	CASTLGGGFRRGYTF	TGTGCCAGCACCCTGGGGGGGGGTTTTCGGAGGGGCTACACCTTC
NA	TRBV9	TRBJ1-3	NA	CASSVAFGSSGNTIYF	TGTGCCAGCAGCGTAGCTTTCGGTAGTTCTGGAAACACCATATATTTT
NA	TRBV5-1	TRBJ1-3	NA	CASRLAGGNTIYF	TGCGCCAGCAGGTTGGCAGGTGGAAACACCATATATTTT
NA	TRBV4-1	TRBJ1-4	NA	CASSQGRVEKLFF	TGCGCCAGCAGCCAAGGGCGAGTAGAAAAACTGTTTTTT
NA	TRBV19	TRBJ1-1	NA	CASSIGGLEAFF	TGTGCCAGTAGTATCGGGGGCCTTGAAGCTTTCTTT
NA	TRBV5-1	TRBJ2-6	NA	CASSEQGYSGANVLTF	TGCGCCAGCAGCGAACAGGGCTACTCTGGGGCCAACGTCCTGACTTTC
NA	TRBV7-3	TRBJ2-2	NA	CASSDRPGSDGELFF	TGTGCCAGCAGCGACAGGCCCGGATCAGATGGGGAGCTGTTTTTT
NA	TRBV6-1	TRBJ1-5	NA	CASSDWSQPQHF	TGTGCCAGCAGTGATTGGAGCCAGCCCCAGCATTTT
NA	TRBV10-2	TRBJ2-5	NA	CASSERHQGLETQYF	TGCGCCAGCAGTGAGAGGCACCAGGGTTTGGAGACCCAGTACTTC
TRBD1	TRBV19	TRBJ1-2	NA	CASRGQASNGYTF	TGTGCCAGTAGGGGACAGGCCTCGAATGGCTACACCTTC
NA	TRBV27	TRBJ1-5	NA	CASSLSGRGIRPQHF	TGTGCCAGCAGTTTATCCGGCCGCGGAATCAGGCCCCAGCATTTT
NA	TRBV3-1/TRBV3-2	TRBJ1-2	NA	CASSPQGSLYGYTF	TGTGCCAGCAGCCCACAGGGATCCCTCTATGGCTACACCTTC
NA	TRBV4-1	TRBJ1-6	NA	CASSQLGSPLHF	TGCGCCAGCAGCCAACTGGGTTCACCCCTCCACTTT
NA	TRBV23-1	TRBJ1-3	NA	CASSQINRFSGNTIYF	TGCGCCAGCAGTCAAATTAACAGGTTTTCTGGAAACACCATATATTTT
TRBD1	TRBV30	TRBJ1-2	NA	CAWTSSWDRVNGYTF	TGTGCCTGGACGAGTTCGTGGGACAGGGTTAATGGCTACACCTTC
NA	TRBV2	TRBJ1-4	NA	CASIGTAGLVATNEKLFF	TGTGCCAGCATTGGTACGGCCGGACTAGTTGCAACTAATGAAAAACTGTTTTTT
TRBD1	TRBV28	TRBJ1-4	NA	CASSPPHRGGEKLFF	TGTGCCAGCAGTCCACCACACAGGGGGGGTGAAAAACTGTTTTTT
TRBD1	TRBV7-2	TRBJ1-1	NA	CASRAGGTAEAFF	TGTGCCAGCAGGGCAGGGGGCACAGCTGAAGCTTTCTTT
NA	TRBV19	TRBJ2-7	NA	CASSTSPVGLEQYF	TGTGCCAGTAGTACGTCCCCCGTCGGTCTCGAGCAGTACTTC
NA	TRBV6-5	TRBJ1-3	NA	CASSPVGHTIYF	TGTGCCAGCAGCCCAGTCGGTCACACCATATATTTT
TRBD2	TRBV3-1/TRBV3-2	TRBJ2-1	NA	CASSKGLAGPYNEQFF	TGTGCCAGCAGTAAGGGACTAGCGGGGCCCTACAATGAGCAGTTCTTC
NA	TRBV6-5	TRBJ2-1	NA	CASSYSRLLEQFF	TGTGCCAGCAGTTACTCGCGACTGCTTGAGCAGTTCTTC
NA	TRBV9	TRBJ1-2	NA	CASSSQGGGYGYTF	TGTGCCAGCAGCTCCCAGGGCGGAGGCTATGGCTACACCTTC
NA	TRBV7-9	TRBJ1-1	NA	CASSLSRLNTEAFF	TGTGCCAGCAGCTTATCCAGATTGAACACTGAAGCTTTCTTT
NA	TRBV3-1/TRBV3-2	TRBJ1-2	NA	CASSRVGGIYTF	TGTGCCAGCAGCCGAGTGGGGGGGATCTACACCTTC
NA	TRBV12-3/TRBV12-4	TRBJ1-2	once	CASSFKGYGYTF	TGTGCCAGCAGTTTTAAGGGTTATGGCTACACCTTC
NA	TRBV29-1	TRBJ1-4	NA	CSVEGQGSEKLFF	TGCAGCGTTGAAGGGCAGGGGAGTGAAAAACTGTTTTTT
NA	TRBV11-2	TRBJ2-3	NA	CASSSRGLSTDTQYF	TGTGCCAGCAGCTCCCGGGGGCTGAGCACAGATACGCAGTATTTT
NA	TRBV18	TRBJ2-7	NA	CASSPMAGTPYEQYF	TGTGCCAGCTCACCAATGGCAGGGACCCCCTACGAGCAGTACTTC
NA	TRBV5-1	TRBJ2-7	NA	CASSSTRGMTSYEQYF	TGCGCCAGCAGCTCGACGAGGGGAATGACCTCCTACGAGCAGTACTTC
NA	TRBV7-9	TRBJ2-3	NA	CASIGITDTQYF	TGTGCCAGCATCGGTATCACAGATACGCAGTATTTT